A single sample gave rise to the 28 T cell receptor beta chains below, sequenced in a study of beta chain features in type 1 diabetes. The whole isolated RNA underwent reverse transcription, so sequencing captured expressed TCRB transcripts. Some clones are missing from TCRdb's copy, which holds only in-frame ones; the method was immunoSEQ multiplex PCR. The sample holds approximately 84,000 clones, roughly 30% seen once. Sequencing was carried out using stem cell memory CD4+ T cells from blood. The receptors were sampled from a woman in her late teens or twenties in good health.

In this sample, this clone turned up a few times. This sequence joins TRBV25-1 and TRBJ2-7, with D maybe TRBD2 (7 bases). Germline CDR1 MGHDK, CDR2 SYGVNS. V lost 4 bases and J lost 3, with 16 bases in between. The CDR3 covers 15 residues. The CDR3 here is CASSGGAGAHYEQYF. DNA for the CDR3: TGTGCCAGCAGTGGGGGGGCGGGAGCACACTACGAGCAGTACTTC.

The J gene is TRBJ2-1, the V gene TRBV19; TRBD2 might be the D (5 bases). V gave up 3 bases and J gave up 1 base, with 10 bases separating them. Germline CDR1 LNHDA, CDR2 SQIVND (reference sequence). The CDR3 spans 15 residues. This CDR3 is CASSIQTGSYNEQFF. The CDR3 DNA follows: TGTGCCAGTAGTATTCAGACGGGGTCCTACAATGAGCAGTTCTTC.

The genes are TRBV18 and TRBJ2-5; the match to TRBD2 covers 7 bases. CDR1 and CDR2 (germline): KGHSH, LQKENI. There are 15 residues in the CDR3. Trimming at V came to 4 bases and at J to 5 bases, leaving 10 bases not matched to a gene. CDR3 DNA sequence: TGTGCCAGCTCACAAAAGCGGGATCTGGGCGAGACCCAGTACTTC. This codes for CASSQKRDLGETQYF.

The V and J genes are TRBV9 and TRBJ2-3, with 7 bases aligning to TRBD2. The CDR3 has 15 residues. V trimming: 0 bases; J trimming: 5 bases; junction bases outside the gene matches: 6. Germline V gene sequence: CDR1 SGDLS, CDR2 YYNGEE. CDR3 region: CASSVVAGAGDTQYF. Here the CDR3 DNA reads TGTGCCAGCAGCGTAGTGGCGGGAGCGGGAGATACGCAGTATTTT.

The CDR3, as DNA: TGTGCCAGCAGCTCGGGACAGGGTGGCTATGGCTACACCTTC. Translating it yields CASSSGQGGYGYTF. The chain is built from TRBV7-9 and TRBJ1-2; 9 bases are a match to TRBD1. The length of the CDR3 is 14 residues. Germline V gene sequence: CDR1 SEHNR, CDR2 FQNEAQ (reference sequence). The trim removed 4 bases at V and 4 bases at J, leaving 4 bases unmatched.

The chain couples TRBV19 to TRBJ2-7; 8 bases line up with TRBD1. The germline gives CDR1 LNHDA, CDR2 SQIVND (reference sequence). Trimming took 5 bases from V and 3 from J; bases not matched to a gene: 12. The CDR3 loop spans 16 amino acids. CDR3 bases: TGTGCCAGTAGTCACGGAGCCGGGACAGGTCACTACGAGCAGTACTTC. Amino acids: CASSHGAGTGHYEQYF.

The rearrangement links TRBV19 to TRBJ2-3, with D unresolved. This CDR3 spans 14 amino acids. Germline lookup yields CDR1 LNHDA and CDR2 SQIVND (reference sequence). V was clipped by 4 bases and J by 2 bases, with 10 bases between them. Here the CDR3 DNA reads TGTGCCAGTAGTAGTGTCGGGTACACAGATACGCAGTATTTT. Amino acids: CASSSVGYTDTQYF.

The chain uses TRBV7-8 and TRBJ2-5, with 7 bases matching TRBD2. Germline assignment: CDR1 SGHVS and CDR2 FQNEAQ. The V segment lost 4 bases and the J segment 4 bases; nucleotides outside the gene matches: 3. This CDR3 is built from 13 residues. CDR3 in DNA: TGTGCCAGCAGCTGGGGGGGGAGAGAGACCCAGTACTTC. Translation: CASSWGGRETQYF.

This clone was observed a handful of times. The rearrangement joins TRBV6-5 to TRBJ1-2; 7 bases are shared with TRBD1. Germline assignment: CDR1 MNHEY and CDR2 SVGAGI. V lost 5 bases, J lost 4 bases, and 7 bases stayed unmatched. This CDR3 is built from 14 residues. The DNA of the CDR3 is TGTGCCAGCAGTCCGACAGGGAGTTCCTATGGCTACACCTTC. Encoded protein: CASSPTGSSYGYTF.

V and J are TRBV7-2 and TRBJ2-7; D remains ambiguous. The CDR3 loop spans 12 amino acids. V was trimmed by 5 bases and J by 3 bases, leaving 8 bases between them. Germline CDR1 is SGHTA and CDR2 is FQGNSA. The CDR3 DNA sequence: TGTGCCAGCAGCGCGTCGGGCTACGAGCAGTACTTC. The encoded protein is CASSASGYEQYF.

This sequence joins TRBV11-2 and TRBJ2-7; 10 nucleotides line up with TRBD1. The CDR3 extends over 19 amino acids. Germline CDR1 and CDR2: SGHAT and FQNNGV. V was pared by 1 base and J by 7 bases, with 19 bases of the junction left unmatched. CDR3 amino acids: CASSLATAAKGQGIREQYF. The CDR3 coding sequence is TGTGCCAGCAGCTTAGCTACCGCCGCCAAGGGACAGGGGATAAGGGAGCAGTACTTC.

With respect to this clone: Within the sample, other DNA sequences also encode this same CDR3. The J gene is TRBJ1-5, the V gene TRBV18; the D is unclear. The CDR3 is 13 amino acids. CDR1 KGHSH and CDR2 LQKENI come from the germline V gene. V gave up 3 bases and J gave up 4 bases, with 7 bases separating them. The CDR3 nucleotides read TGTGCCAGCTCACCGGAGGGAAATCAGCCCCAGCATTTT. It yields the protein CASSPEGNQPQHF.

J is TRBJ1-2 and V is TRBV7-9; 8 bases map to TRBD1. The CDR3 covers 14 residues. Germline CDR1 reads SEHNR; CDR2 reads FQNEAQ (reference sequence). With V trimmed by 0 bases and J by 8 bases, 5 bases remained unmatched. The chain's CDR3 is CASSLAGTGNGYTF. Written as DNA, the CDR3 is TGTGCCAGCAGCTTAGCAGGGACAGGAAACGGCTACACCTTC.

This sequence joins TRBV4-3 and TRBJ2-1; D unresolved. Trimming shortened V by 0 bases and J by 8 bases, and 11 bases separated the two germline ends. In germline, CDR1 is LGHNA, CDR2 YSLEER. The CDR3 is made up of 14 amino acids. This chain's CDR3 is CASSQDSNSYEQFF. The CDR3 DNA reads TGCGCCAGCAGCCAAGATTCAAACAGCTATGAGCAGTTCTTC.

This rearrangement joins TRBV7-9 to TRBJ2-7, with 13 positions matching TRBD2. This CDR3 has 17 amino acids. V trimming: 0 bases; J trimming: 4 bases; junction bases outside the gene matches: 6. Germline loops: CDR1 SEHNR, CDR2 FQNEAQ (reference sequence). CDR3 coding DNA: TGTGCCAGCAGCTTAGCGGGGACTAGCGGGATTCGGTACGAGCAGTACTTC. Translated, it gives CASSLAGTSGIRYEQYF.

This chain connects TRBV18 to TRBJ1-1; 8 bases map to TRBD1. There are 14 residues in the CDR3. Germline V gives CDR1 KGHSH, CDR2 LQKENI. V was pared by 3 bases and J by 7 bases, with 7 bases of the junction left unmatched. CDR3 DNA sequence: TGTGCCAGCTCACCGGACAGGGTTCGGGTTGAAGCTTTCTTT. Its translation: CASSPDRVRVEAFF.

This clone has just a few counts. The rearrangement uses TRBV2 and TRBJ2-2; D call uncertain. The CDR3 is 16 residues long. Germline CDR1 SNHLY, CDR2 FYNNEI. Trimming left V 5 bases short and J 6 bases short, with 19 bases between. In DNA form, the CDR3 reads TGTGCCAGCAGTACGATAGAGACCAGGCTTTCCGGGGAGCTGTTTTTT. Translation: CASSTIETRLSGELFF.

The chain employs TRBV6-5 and TRBJ2-6; maybe TRBD1 (6 bases). The CDR3 has 15 residues. The V end was cut by 7 bases, the J end by 1 base, with 11 bases between. Germline-derived CDR1 and CDR2 are MNHEY and SVGAGI. Here the CDR3 reads CASTNRDSGANVLTF. CDR3 bases: TGTGCCAGCACCAACAGGGATTCTGGGGCCAACGTCCTGACTTTC.

This chain uses TRBV18 with TRBJ1-6, with 10 bases lining up with TRBD1. CDR1 is KGHSH, CDR2 LQKENI, per germline. There are 15 residues in the CDR3. V shed 4 bases and J 8 bases; nucleotides not matched to a gene: 5. CDR3 residues: CASSLGQGEYSPLHF. Here the CDR3 DNA reads TGTGCCAGCTCACTCGGACAGGGGGAGTATTCACCCCTCCACTTT. The full variable domain, completed using reference TRBV18 and TRBJ1-6, is NAGVMQNPRHLVRRRGQEARLRCSPMKGHSHVYWYRQLPEEGLKFMVYLQKENIIDESGMPKERFSAEFPKEGPSILRIQQVVRGDSAAYFCASSLGQGEYSPLHFGNGTRLTVT.

This clone was seen more than once but under ten times. The chain links TRBV28 to TRBJ2-2; D is perhaps TRBD2 (6 bases). The CDR3 is 15 residues long. The V end was cut by 6 bases, the J end by 7 bases, with 18 bases between. Germline V gene sequence: CDR1 MDHEN, CDR2 SYDVKM. CDR3 coding DNA: TGTGCCAGCAGGGGACCGGACGGGAGTGGCGGGGAGCTGTTTTTT. It translates to CASRGPDGSGGELFF.

The chain links TRBV18 to TRBJ2-5, with TRBD2 identical over 7 bases. V lost 3 bases and J lost 3; bases outside the gene matches: 10. Germline values: CDR1 KGHSH, CDR2 LQKENI. There are 16 residues in the CDR3. The CDR3 sequence is CASSPSHSGLKETQYF. The DNA for the CDR3 is TGTGCCAGCTCACCCTCCCATTCGGGACTAAAAGAGACCCAGTACTTC.

V is TRBV18 and J is TRBJ2-1; 9 bases are shared with TRBD2. The CDR3 covers 15 residues. With 3 bases clipped from V and 6 bases from J, the junction kept 6 bases outside the gene matches. Looked up from germline, CDR1 is KGHSH and CDR2 is LQKENI. CDR3 residues: CASSPGLAFSNEQFF. The CDR3 DNA reads TGTGCCAGCTCACCGGGACTAGCTTTCTCCAATGAGCAGTTCTTC.

This chain connects TRBV7-9 to TRBJ2-7; 8 nucleotides align to TRBD2. This CDR3 has 16 amino acids. Per the germline V gene, CDR1 is SEHNR and CDR2 is FQNEAQ (reference sequence). The ends lost 0 bases at V and 3 bases at J; junction bases unmatched: 7. CDR3 in amino acids: CASSLAVGGAFYEQYF. The CDR3 nucleotides read TGTGCCAGCAGCTTAGCGGTCGGGGGGGCGTTCTACGAGCAGTACTTC.

The J gene is TRBJ2-5, the V gene TRBV19, with a tentative D call TRBD2 (5 bases). V was clipped by 3 bases and J by 2 bases, with 10 bases between them. Germline V gene data show CDR1 as LNHDA and CDR2 as SQIVND (reference sequence). This CDR3 spans 14 amino acids. The CDR3 sequence is CASSIGQRQETQYF. CDR3 bases: TGTGCCAGTAGTATCGGCCAGCGGCAAGAGACCCAGTACTTC.

The chain is built from TRBV12-5 and TRBJ1-4, with 7 bases aligning to TRBD1. The CDR3 is 14 amino acids. Germline CDR1 LGHNT, CDR2 FRNRAP. Trimming at V came to 9 bases and at J to 6 bases, leaving 10 bases not matched to a gene. The CDR3 DNA is TGTGCTAGCTCATTTGGTACAGGGGATGAAAAACTGTTTTTT. Its protein is CASSFGTGDEKLFF. Variable domain in full (rest from reference TRBV12-5 and TRBJ1-4): DARVTQTPRHKVTEMGQEVTMRCQPILGHNTVFWYRQTMMQGLELLAYFRNRAPLDDSGMPKDRFSAEMPDATLATLKIQPSEPRDSAVYFCASSFGTGDEKLFFGSGTQLSVL.

This chain connects TRBV7-9 to TRBJ2-1, with 7 bases fitting TRBD2. The CDR3 runs to 17 residues. The ends lost 1 base at V and 4 bases at J; junction bases unmatched: 10. Germline V CDR1 and CDR2: SEHNR, FQNEAQ (reference sequence). In nucleotides, the CDR3 is TGTGCCAGCAGCTTAGGCTCTCCAGCGGGACCTTACAATGAGCAGTTCTTC. Translating it yields CASSLGSPAGPYNEQFF. Complete variable domain (other parts from reference TRBV7-9 and TRBJ2-1): DTGVSQNPRHKITKRGQNVTFRCDPISEHNRLYWYRQTLGQGPEFLTYFQNEAQLEKSRLLSDRFSAERPKGSFSTLEIQRTEQGDSAMYLCASSLGSPAGPYNEQFFGPGTRLTVL.

The chain recombines TRBV5-1 with TRBJ2-5; TRBD1 matches at 9 bases. V shed 3 bases and J 5 bases; nucleotides not matched to a gene: 8. Germline V gene sequence: CDR1 SGHRS, CDR2 YFSETQ. This CDR3 is built from 15 residues. The CDR3 DNA reads as TGCGCCAGCAGCTCCGGGACAGGGCCACGGGAGACCCAGTACTTC. It is translated as CASSSGTGPRETQYF.

This clone was seen a few times. The CDR3 loop is CAISVGLADYNEQFF. The DNA of the CDR3 is TGTGCCATCAGTGTGGGACTAGCGGACTACAATGAGCAGTTCTTC. V gene TRBV10-3 combines with J gene TRBJ2-1; 11 bases are a match to TRBD2. This CDR3 has 15 amino acids. CDR1 ENHRY and CDR2 SYGVKD come from the germline V gene. With 4 bases clipped from V and 3 bases from J, the junction kept 2 bases outside the gene matches.